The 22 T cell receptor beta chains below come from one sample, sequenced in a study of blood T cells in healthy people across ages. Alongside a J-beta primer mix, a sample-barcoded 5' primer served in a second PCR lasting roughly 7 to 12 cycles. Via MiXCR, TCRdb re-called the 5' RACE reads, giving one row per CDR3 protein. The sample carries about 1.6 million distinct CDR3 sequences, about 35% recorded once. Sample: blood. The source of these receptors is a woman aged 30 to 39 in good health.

DNA of the CDR3: TGTGCCAGCAGCTTTAACCGAGACCCCCAGCATTTT. Translation: CASSFNRDPQHF. The gene calls are TRBV7-2 and TRBJ1-5; D uncertain. The CDR3 totals 12 residues. Germline V CDR1 and CDR2: SGHTA, FQGNSA. The germline V and J ends were trimmed by 3 bases and 10 bases, with 10 bases remaining between them.

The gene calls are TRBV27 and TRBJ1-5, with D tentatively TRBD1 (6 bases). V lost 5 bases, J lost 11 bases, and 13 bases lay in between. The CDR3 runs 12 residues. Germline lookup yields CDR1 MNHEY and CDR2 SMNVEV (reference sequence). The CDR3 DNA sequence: TGTGCCAGCAGTCTCACAGGGAGGGCCCAGCATTTT. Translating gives CASSLTGRAQHF.

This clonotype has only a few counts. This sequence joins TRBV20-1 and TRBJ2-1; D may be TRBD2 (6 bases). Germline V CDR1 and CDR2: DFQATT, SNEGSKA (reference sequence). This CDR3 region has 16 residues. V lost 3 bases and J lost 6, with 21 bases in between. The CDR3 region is CSARDLAELRTNEQFF. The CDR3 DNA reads TGCAGTGCTAGGGATTTAGCGGAACTAAGGACCAATGAGCAGTTCTTC.

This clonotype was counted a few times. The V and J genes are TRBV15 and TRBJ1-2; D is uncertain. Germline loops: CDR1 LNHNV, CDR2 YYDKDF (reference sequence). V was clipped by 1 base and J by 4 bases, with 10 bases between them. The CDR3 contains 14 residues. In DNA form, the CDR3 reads TGTGCCACCAGCAGAGCGGGAGCCCTCTATGGCTACACCTTC. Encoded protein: CATSRAGALYGYTF.

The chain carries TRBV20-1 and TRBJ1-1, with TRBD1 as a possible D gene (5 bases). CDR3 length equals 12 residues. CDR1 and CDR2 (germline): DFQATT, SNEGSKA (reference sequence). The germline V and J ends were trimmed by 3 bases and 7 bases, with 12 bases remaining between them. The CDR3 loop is CSARGGTGEAFF. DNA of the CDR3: TGCAGTGCTAGGGGTGGGACGGGTGAAGCTTTCTTT.

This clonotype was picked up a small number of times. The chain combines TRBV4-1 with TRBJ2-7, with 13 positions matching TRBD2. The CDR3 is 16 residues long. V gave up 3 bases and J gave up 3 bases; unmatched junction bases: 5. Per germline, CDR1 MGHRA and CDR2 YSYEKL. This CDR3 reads CASSHPRTSGGYEQYF. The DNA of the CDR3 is TGCGCCAGCAGCCATCCCCGGACTAGCGGGGGCTACGAGCAGTACTTC.

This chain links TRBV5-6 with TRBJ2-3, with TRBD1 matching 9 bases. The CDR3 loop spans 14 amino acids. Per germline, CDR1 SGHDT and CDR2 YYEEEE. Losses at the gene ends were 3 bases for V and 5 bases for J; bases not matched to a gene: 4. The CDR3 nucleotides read TGTGCCAGCAGCTCCCGGGACAGGGTAGATACGCAGTATTTT. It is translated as CASSSRDRVDTQYF. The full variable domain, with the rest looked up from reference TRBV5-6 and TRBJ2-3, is DAGVTQSPTHLIKTRGQQVTLRCSPKSGHDTVSWYQQALGQGPQFIFQYYEEEERQRGNFPDRFSGHQFPNYSSELNVNALLLGDSALYLCASSSRDRVDTQYFGPGTRLTVL.

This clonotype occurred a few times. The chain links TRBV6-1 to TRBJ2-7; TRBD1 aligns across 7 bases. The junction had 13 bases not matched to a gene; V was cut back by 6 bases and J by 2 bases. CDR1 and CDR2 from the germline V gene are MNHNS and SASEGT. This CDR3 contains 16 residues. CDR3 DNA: TGTGCCAGCAGACAGCATACCGGGACAGCCGCCTACGAGCAGTACTTC. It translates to CASRQHTGTAAYEQYF.

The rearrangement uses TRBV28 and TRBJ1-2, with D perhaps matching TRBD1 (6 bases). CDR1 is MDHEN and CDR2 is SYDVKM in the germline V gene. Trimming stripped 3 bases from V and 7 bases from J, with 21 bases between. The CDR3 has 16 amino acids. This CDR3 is CASSLISGGLRIGYTF. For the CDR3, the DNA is TGTGCCAGCAGTTTGATTAGTGGGGGCTTGAGAATTGGCTACACCTTC.

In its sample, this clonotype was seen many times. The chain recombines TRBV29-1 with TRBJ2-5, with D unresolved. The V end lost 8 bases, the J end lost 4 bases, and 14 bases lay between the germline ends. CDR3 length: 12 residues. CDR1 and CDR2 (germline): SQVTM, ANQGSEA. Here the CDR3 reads CSILPGVETQYF. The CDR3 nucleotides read TGCAGCATCCTCCCCGGCGTAGAGACCCAGTACTTC.

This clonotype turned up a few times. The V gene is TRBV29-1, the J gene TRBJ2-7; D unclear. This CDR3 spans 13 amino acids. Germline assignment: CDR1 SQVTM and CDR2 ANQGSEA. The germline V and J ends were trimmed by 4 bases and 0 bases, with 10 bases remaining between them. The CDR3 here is CSVVVTYSYEQYF. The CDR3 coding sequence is TGCAGCGTTGTTGTCACCTACTCCTACGAGCAGTACTTC.

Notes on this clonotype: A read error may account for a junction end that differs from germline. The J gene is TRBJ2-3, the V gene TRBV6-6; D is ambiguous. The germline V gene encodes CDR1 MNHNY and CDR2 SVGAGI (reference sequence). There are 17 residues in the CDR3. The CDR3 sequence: CAGSYSGGSSSTDTQYF. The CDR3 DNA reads TGTGCCGGCAGTTACTCGGGCGGATCTTCTAGCACAGATACGCAGTATTTT.

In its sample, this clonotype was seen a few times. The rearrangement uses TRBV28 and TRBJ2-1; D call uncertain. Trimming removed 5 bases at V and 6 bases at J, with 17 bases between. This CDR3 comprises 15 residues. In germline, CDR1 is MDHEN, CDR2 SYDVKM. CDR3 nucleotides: TGTGCCAGCAGTCTCACGCCCGGACGGGTCAATGAGCAGTTCTTC. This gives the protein CASSLTPGRVNEQFF.

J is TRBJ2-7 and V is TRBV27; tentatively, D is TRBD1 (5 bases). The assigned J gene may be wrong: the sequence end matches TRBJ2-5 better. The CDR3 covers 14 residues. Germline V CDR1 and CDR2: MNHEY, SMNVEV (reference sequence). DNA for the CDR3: TGTGCCAGCAGCGACAAGGGGCCCTTGGAGACCCAGTACTTC. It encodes CASSDKGPLETQYF.

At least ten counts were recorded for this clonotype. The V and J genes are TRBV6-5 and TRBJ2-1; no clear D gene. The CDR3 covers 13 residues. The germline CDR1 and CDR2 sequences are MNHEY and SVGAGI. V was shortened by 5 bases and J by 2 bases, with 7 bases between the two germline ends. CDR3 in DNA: TGTGCCAGCAGTACCCGCCCCTACAATGAGCAGTTCTTC. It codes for CASSTRPYNEQFF.

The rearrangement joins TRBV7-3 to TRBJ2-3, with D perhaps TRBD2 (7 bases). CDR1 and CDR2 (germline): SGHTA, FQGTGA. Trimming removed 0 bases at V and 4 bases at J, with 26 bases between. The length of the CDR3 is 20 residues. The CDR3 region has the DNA TGTGCCAGCAGCTTAACCAAATCTCCGAAGCGACGGGGGGCCGCAGATACGCAGTATTTT. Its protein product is CASSLTKSPKRRGAADTQYF.

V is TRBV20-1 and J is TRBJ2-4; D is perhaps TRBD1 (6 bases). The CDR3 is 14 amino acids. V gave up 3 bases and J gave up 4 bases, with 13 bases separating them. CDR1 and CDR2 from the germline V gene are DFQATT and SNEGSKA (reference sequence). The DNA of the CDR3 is TGCAGTGCTAGGCCTCACAGGGATAAAAACATTCAGTACTTC. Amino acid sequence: CSARPHRDKNIQYF.

The CDR3 bases are TGTGCCTGGAGGCAACAAGCTTTCTTT. Its translation is CAWRQQAFF. The rearrangement links TRBV30 to TRBJ1-1; D is unresolved. Trimming pared 3 bases from V and 9 bases from J, leaving 5 bases between. Germline loops: CDR1 GTSNPN, CDR2 SVGIG (reference sequence). The CDR3 runs 9 residues. Full variable domain (rest looked up from reference TRBV30 and TRBJ1-1): SQTIHQWPATLVQPVGSPLSLECTVEGTSNPNLYWYRQAAGRGLQLLFYSVGIGQISSEVPQNLSASRPQDRQFILSSKKLLLSDSGFYLCAWRQQAFFGQGTRLTVV.

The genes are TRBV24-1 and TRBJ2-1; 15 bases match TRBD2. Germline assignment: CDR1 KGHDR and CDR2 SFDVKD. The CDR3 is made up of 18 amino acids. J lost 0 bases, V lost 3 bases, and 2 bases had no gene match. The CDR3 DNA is TGTGCCACCAGTGATCGGACTAGCGGGAGGGCCTCCTACAATGAGCAGTTCTTC. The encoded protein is CATSDRTSGRASYNEQFF.

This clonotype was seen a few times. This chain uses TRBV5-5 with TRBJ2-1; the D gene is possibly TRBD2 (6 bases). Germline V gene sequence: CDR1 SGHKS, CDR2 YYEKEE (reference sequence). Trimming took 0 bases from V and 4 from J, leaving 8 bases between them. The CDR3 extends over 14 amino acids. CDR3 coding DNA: TGTGCCAGCAGCTTGGAGCGGGTATACAATGAGCAGTTCTTC. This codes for CASSLERVYNEQFF.

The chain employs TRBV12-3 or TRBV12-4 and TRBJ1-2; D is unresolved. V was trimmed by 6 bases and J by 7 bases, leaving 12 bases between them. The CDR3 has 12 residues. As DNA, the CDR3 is TGTGCCAGCAGGGCCATCACGCTTGGCTACACCTTC. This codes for CASRAITLGYTF.

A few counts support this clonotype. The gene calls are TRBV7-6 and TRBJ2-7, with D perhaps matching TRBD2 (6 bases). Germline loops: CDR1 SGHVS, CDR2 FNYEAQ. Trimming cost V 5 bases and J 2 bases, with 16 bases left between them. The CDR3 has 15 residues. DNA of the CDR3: TGTGCCAGCAGCCCTGCAGGGCGGGGAGCCTACGAGCAGTACTTC. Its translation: CASSPAGRGAYEQYF.